This TCR beta chain comes out of a study of molecular identifiers for immune sequencing clone quantification. Sorting captured naive CD8 T cells as CD8+CD4-CCR7+CD45RA+. Overall study results and limits: A shared barcode on identical TCR molecules could lead to underestimated sizes for highly expanded clones.

The length of the CDR3 is 12 residues. The V end was cut by 4 bases, the J end by 1 base, with 4 bases between. The germline V gene has CDR1 SEHNR and CDR2 FQNEAQ (reference sequence). Libraries of bulk TCR were made by previously described methods (with listed TCR primers). In TCRdb, the PCR reads were re-called with MiXCR into one record per CDR3 protein. The sample records about 640,000 distinct CDR3 sequences, just under 20% being singletons. This clonotype was counted at least ten times. Antigen specificity is unknown. The sample consisted of naive CD8+ T cells from blood, with Jurkat cell RNA spiked in. Noted subset: FACS-sorted CD8+CD4-CCR7+CD45RA+ naive T cells. The gene calls are TRBV7-9 and TRBJ1-1; the D is unclear. This sequence was found in a human donor in good health. Some libraries in this study had Jurkat cell RNA spiked in. This CDR3 reads CASSYKNTEAFF. The CDR3 coding sequence is TGTGCCAGCAGCTATAAGAACACTGAAGCTTTCTTT.